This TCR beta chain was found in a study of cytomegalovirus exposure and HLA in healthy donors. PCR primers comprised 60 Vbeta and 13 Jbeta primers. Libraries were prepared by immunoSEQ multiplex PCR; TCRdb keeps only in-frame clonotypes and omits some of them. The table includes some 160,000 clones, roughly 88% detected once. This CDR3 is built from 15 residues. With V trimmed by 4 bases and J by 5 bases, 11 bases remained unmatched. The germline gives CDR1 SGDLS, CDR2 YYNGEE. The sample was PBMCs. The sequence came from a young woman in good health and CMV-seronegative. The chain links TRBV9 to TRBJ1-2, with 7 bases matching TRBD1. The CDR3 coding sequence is TGTGCCAGCAGCTCTACCGACAGGGTAATTTATGGCTACACCTTC. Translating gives CASSSTDRVIYGYTF.